This passage covers 13 T cell receptor beta chains from one sample sequenced in a study of blood T cell repertoires in COVID-19 (dated by TCRdb to 2020 to 2022). Libraries were made using the immunoSEQ multiplex PCR assay. The table was pulled from immuneACCESS by TCRdb, which kept in-frame rearrangements only. Such tables lose some clones; where checked, under half of the loss comes from unresolved V genes, and the rest has no known cause. The sample records about 410,000 clones, 80% to 95% of which are singletons. The top ten clonotypes cover more than 0.55% of the sample. Sequencing was carried out using PBMCs or T cells enriched from blood (not recorded which). Receptors originate from a man younger than 35 who had recovered from COVID-19.

The gene calls are TRBV19 and TRBJ2-1; 8 nucleotides line up with TRBD2. The CDR3 covers 16 residues. Per the germline V gene, CDR1 is LNHDA and CDR2 is SQIVND (reference sequence). After removal of 6 bases from V and 6 bases from J, the junction contained 13 bases not matched to a gene. In DNA, the CDR3 is TGTGCCAGTAGGTTTTCGGGAGGGAGGGATTTCAATGAGCAGTTCTTC. Translation gives CASRFSGGRDFNEQFF.

The V call is TRBV27, the J call TRBJ1-5; unclear D gene. Germline V lookup: CDR1 MNHEY, CDR2 SMNVEV (reference sequence). Trimming cost V 4 bases and J 0 bases, with 10 bases left between them. CDR3 size: 15 residues. For the CDR3, the DNA is TGTGCCAGCAGTTCAAGTGGGCATAGCAATCAGCCCCAGCATTTT. Translation: CASSSSGHSNQPQHF.

The chain couples TRBV7-2 to TRBJ1-1; D uncertain. CDR1 is SGHTA, CDR2 FQGNSA, per germline. Trimming shortened V by 2 bases and J by 0 bases, and 4 bases separated the two germline ends. This CDR3 has 13 amino acids. The CDR3 protein is CASSLSLNTEAFF. CDR3 sequence (DNA): TGTGCCAGCAGCTTAAGCTTGAACACTGAAGCTTTCTTT.

This chain uses TRBV28 with TRBJ1-6; 7 positions match TRBD1. V shed 10 bases, J shed 5 bases, and the junction held 11 bases outside the gene matches. The germline gives CDR1 MDHEN, CDR2 SYDVKM. The length of the CDR3 is 15 residues. The CDR3 DNA sequence: TGTGCCAACAAATCCGGGACAGAGCATAATTCACCCCTCCACTTT. Its translation is CANKSGTEHNSPLHF.

This clone was seen a single time. The rearrangement links TRBV28 to TRBJ1-1; D is undetermined. The V end lost 3 bases, the J end lost 5 bases, and 4 bases lay between the germline ends. CDR1 is MDHEN and CDR2 is SYDVKM in the germline V gene. The length of the CDR3 is 11 residues. The CDR3 spells CASSFLTEAFF. CDR3 DNA: TGTGCCAGCAGTTTTCTGACTGAAGCTTTCTTT.

V gene TRBV7-6 combines with J gene TRBJ2-1; maybe TRBD2 (5 bases). Germline assignment: CDR1 SGHVS and CDR2 FNYEAQ. This CDR3 comprises 15 residues. The V end was cut by 5 bases, the J end by 3 bases, with 14 bases between. The chain's CDR3 is CASSPPGADYNEQFF. The CDR3 region has the DNA TGTGCCAGCAGCCCCCCAGGAGCGGACTACAATGAGCAGTTCTTC.

The rearrangement joins TRBV11-2 to TRBJ2-1; the D is unclear. The length of the CDR3 is 16 residues. The germline V gene encodes CDR1 SGHAT and CDR2 FQNNGV. V gave up 5 bases and J gave up 2 bases, with 16 bases separating them. The CDR3 protein is CASSLDSMSAYNEQFF. The CDR3 nucleotides read TGTGCCAGCAGCCTCGATTCCATGTCAGCCTACAATGAGCAGTTCTTC.

The V gene is TRBV19, the J gene TRBJ2-1; TRBD2 aligns across 8 bases. Germline CDR1 is LNHDA and CDR2 is SQIVND (reference sequence). This CDR3 comprises 16 residues. V dropped 0 bases and J dropped 8; count of bases not matched to a gene: 9. DNA of the CDR3: TGTGCCAGTAGTATAGATCGAGTAGCGGGATCGTATGAGCAGTTCTTC. Protein: CASSIDRVAGSYEQFF.

This chain joins TRBV15 and TRBJ1-4, with 8 bases aligning to TRBD1. The junction had 13 bases not matched to a gene; V was cut back by 5 bases and J by 17 bases. This CDR3 is 13 amino acids long. Germline V gene data show CDR1 as LNHNV and CDR2 as YYDKDF (reference sequence). The CDR3 coding sequence is TGTGCCACCAGCCTAAGACAGGGGACTATGTGTTTTTTT. It yields the protein CATSLRQGTMCFF.

The CDR3 loop reads CASSGDRAGQPQHF. The CDR3 DNA follows: TGTGCCAGCAGTGGGGACAGGGCAGGGCAGCCCCAGCATTTT. The chain employs TRBV2 and TRBJ1-5, with 9 nucleotides matching TRBD1. The CDR3 length is 14 residues. V was clipped by 4 bases and J by 7 bases; unmatched bases: 5. Germline lookup yields CDR1 SNHLY and CDR2 FYNNEI.

This sequence joins TRBV6-4 and TRBJ1-2; D not certain. The germline gives CDR1 MRHNA, CDR2 SNTAGT. V dropped 3 bases and J dropped 1 base, with 15 bases sitting between them. This CDR3 is 16 amino acids long. This chain's CDR3 is CASSDPPDNYNYGYTF. As DNA, the CDR3 is TGTGCCAGCAGTGATCCCCCCGACAATTATAACTATGGCTACACCTTC.

This rearrangement joins TRBV4-1 to TRBJ1-1; TRBD1 agrees at 7 bases. The CDR3 extends over 11 amino acids. The J segment lost 7 bases and the V segment lost 6 bases, leaving 2 bases of the junction unmatched. CDR1 and CDR2 (germline): MGHRA, YSYEKL. The CDR3 is CASRRQGEAFF. CDR3 sequence (DNA): TGCGCCAGCAGAAGACAGGGTGAAGCTTTCTTT.

This clone was seen a single time. J is TRBJ1-2 and V is TRBV5-6, with TRBD1 identical over 9 bases. The V segment lost 4 bases and the J segment 5 bases; nucleotides outside the gene matches: 6. Germline assignment: CDR1 SGHDT and CDR2 YYEEEE. The CDR3 extends over 14 amino acids. The CDR3 DNA reads as TGTGCCAGCAGCACCGGGACAGGGAAGTATGGCTACACCTTC. Translated, it gives CASSTGTGKYGYTF. The whole variable domain, filled in from reference TRBV5-6 and TRBJ1-2, reads DAGVTQSPTHLIKTRGQQVTLRCSPKSGHDTVSWYQQALGQGPQFIFQYYEEEERQRGNFPDRFSGHQFPNYSSELNVNALLLGDSALYLCASSTGTGKYGYTFGSGTRLTVV.